Sequencing of this TCR beta chain was carried out in a study of T-cell reconstitution after alpha-beta-depleted transplantation in children. Study results and limitations: Surviving recipient T cells and thymic progenitors produced the high day-60 TCRbeta diversity seen in some patients. After transplant, at about two months, alpha-beta T cells were reportedly derived from several hundred expanded graft clones. Diversity and T-cell counts at one year after transplant derived mostly from new T cells.

V was clipped by 0 bases and J by 4 bases; unmatched bases: 3. Germline V lookup: CDR1 LGHNA, CDR2 YNFKEQ. The CDR3 has 15 residues. Unique molecular identifiers were incorporated when the TCRbeta library was constructed. TCRdb itself ran the PCR reads through MiXCR, one entry per CDR3 protein. The sample holds a few hundred thousand distinct CDR3 sequences, 43% seen once. Concerning this clonotype itself: Its antigen is not identified.

This chain links TRBV4-2 with TRBJ2-7, with TRBD2 matching over 10 bases. The origin of this receptor is a girl aged 2 to 10 with aplastic anemia, due to receive a stem cell transplant. The starting material was PBMCs, obtained before TCRalphabeta/CD19-depleted stem cell transplant. The CDR3, as DNA: TGTGCCAGCAGCCAAGAGGAGCGGGGGGGTTACGAGCAGTACTTC. Encoded protein: CASSQEERGGYEQYF.